These T cell receptor beta chains were read from a single sample in a study of monozygotic twins with inflammatory bowel disease. TCRdb reprocessed the 5' RACE reads; each CDR3 protein has one entry and no DNA is given. The table lists some 300,000 distinct CDR3 sequences. The sample taken for sequencing was blood. These receptors all stem from a human donor with ulcerative colitis or Crohn's disease, or a healthy co-twin of an affected twin (not recorded which). Each CDR3 is given with its conserved first and last residue.

TRBJ2-2	TRBV7-6	CASSFSAGNAGELFF
TRBJ2-3	TRBV12-3/TRBV12-4	CASSRDRTAGDTQYF
TRBJ1-2	TRBV29-1	CSVVDRLGYGYTF
TRBJ2-7	TRBV19	CASSFNLRGSYEQYF
TRBJ1-1	TRBV12-3/TRBV12-4	CASSGGHQNTEAFF
TRBJ2-1	TRBV28	CASRGTPSNEQFF
TRBJ2-7	TRBV5-1	CASGRTGTYEQYF
TRBJ1-2	TRBV2	CASGLTVGALGYTF
TRBJ2-1	TRBV5-6	CASSWTGLAATNEQFF
TRBJ1-1	TRBV20-1	CSAREIPGQIMNTEAFF
TRBJ2-1	TRBV7-7	CASSLEGGDEQFF
TRBJ1-5	TRBV10-2	CASSESLEGHQPQHF
TRBJ1-2	TRBV6-1	CASSGHRAYYGYTF
TRBJ1-5	TRBV19	CASSRTGLNQPQHF
TRBJ1-1	TRBV12-3/TRBV12-4	CASSPARIYTEAFF